The present T cell receptor beta chain was sequenced within a study of blood T cell repertoires in COVID-19. Study-level information: Specimens from acute and convalescent COVID-19 originated in the United States, Italy and Spain.

CDR3 size: 15 residues. Germline loops: CDR1 KGHSH, CDR2 LQKENI. V was clipped by 1 base and J by 5 bases, with 14 bases between them. Profiled with immunoSEQ multiplex PCR; TCRdb holds only in-frame clones, not every one. The sample records approximately 280,000 clones, roughly 85% being singletons. The receptor's source is a woman in her seventies with acute or convalescent COVID-19. Sequenced material: peripheral blood. V and J are TRBV18 and TRBJ2-5; tentative D call: TRBD1 (6 bases). This CDR3 reads CASSPLAGAGETQYF. The CDR3 DNA reads as TGTGCCAGCTCACCACTGGCAGGGGCTGGGGAGACCCAGTACTTC.